The rows below give T cell receptor beta chains drawn from one sample of a study of CD8+ T cells in alopecia areata. Generated by immunoSEQ multiplex PCR, the TCRdb table keeps only in-frame clones and is missing some. The sample has 65,000 to 100,000 clones, about 53% seen once. Sequencing was performed on NKG2D-high CD8+ T cells sorted from blood. The receptors shown here come from a human donor with alopecia areata. Both conserved end residues are part of each CDR3. The D gene is left open where the match is weak.

12	TRBV2	.	TRBJ2-7	CASGRGSTEQYF
14	TRBV29-1	TRBD2	TRBJ2-5	CSVRGTSGGETQYF
13	TRBV6-5	TRBD1	TRBJ1-2	CASRTGDYLGYTF
15	TRBV27	TRBD1	TRBJ2-4	CASSLRTGAKNIQYF
14	TRBV28	.	TRBJ2-4	CASSLWGLSNIQYF
10	TRBV30	.	TRBJ2-1	CAWSIDEQFF
13	TRBV6-1	TRBD1	TRBJ2-7	CASSLTGVGEQYF
9	TRBV20-1	.	TRBJ2-7	CSVSDEQYF
12	TRBV5-1	.	TRBJ1-1	CASSLESGEAFF
15	TRBV4-1	.	TRBJ2-1	CASGIAASSYNEQFF
13	TRBV28	.	TRBJ2-7	CASRDARRYEQYF
12	TRBV7-3	.	TRBJ2-1	CASSLGRNEQFF
11	TRBV13	.	TRBJ2-5	CASSYGETQYF
14	TRBV6-6	.	TRBJ2-7	CASSGTGGVYEQYF
17	TRBV7-8	TRBD1	TRBJ2-7	CASSTNEQGLVGYEQYF
12	TRBV6-6	.	TRBJ2-1	CASTLGRNEQFF
14	TRBV30	.	TRBJ1-1	CAWSDGGFGPEAFF
15	TRBV5-4	.	TRBJ1-4	CASSLDRGTFEKLFF
12	TRBV27	.	TRBJ1-1	CASISVNTEAFF
10	TRBV20-1	.	TRBJ1-2	CSASNYGYTF
13	TRBV29-1	.	TRBJ2-1	CSVAVSTTAEQFF
12	TRBV30	.	TRBJ2-7	CACRTAAYEQYF
15	TRBV2	.	TRBJ2-3	CASRALAGSTDTQYF
14	TRBV21-1	.	TRBJ2-1	CASSKDPPRGEQFF
12	TRBV29-1	.	TRBJ1-2	CSVVDNPYGYTF
15	TRBV9	.	TRBJ2-7	CASSVSAAGVYEQYF
14	TRBV29-1	.	TRBJ1-2	CSVQTLDINYGYTF
15	TRBV27	TRBD1	TRBJ2-7	CASSPRGQGTYEQYF
15	TRBV5-1	TRBD1	TRBJ1-1	CASSSGGEMNTEAFF
13	TRBV5-6	.	TRBJ1-2	CASSPWEGRGYTF
13	TRBV4-3	TRBD2	TRBJ2-3	CASSPREADTQYF
15	TRBV5-4	TRBD1	TRBJ1-1	CASSGQGVMNTEAFF
14	TRBV2	.	TRBJ1-2	CASSEAPSNYGYTF
13	TRBV5-5	.	TRBJ2-1	CASSLFAYNEQFF
13	TRBV7-9	.	TRBJ2-7	CASSPPLGNEQYF
13	TRBV29-1	.	TRBJ2-7	CSVVWGSSYEQYF
12	TRBV29-1	.	TRBJ1-3	CSVEIPPNTIYF
12	TRBV13	.	TRBJ1-1	CASGVGNTEAFF
13	TRBV28	.	TRBJ2-5	CASSLRAKETQYF
14	TRBV6-1	.	TRBJ1-1	CASSDFWDNTEAFF
15	TRBV18	.	TRBJ2-5	CASSPIKTPQETQYF
15	TRBV29-1	.	TRBJ1-1	CSVVLYTSSWTEAFF
8	TRBV29-1	.	TRBJ1-1	CSASGGFF
12	TRBV4-1	.	TRBJ2-1	CASSLTYNEQFF
13	TRBV25-1	.	TRBJ2-7	CASSGQGSYEQYF
12	TRBV7-2	.	TRBJ2-7	CASSLVPREQYF
12	TRBV18	.	TRBJ2-1	CASSPGLVEQFF
10	TRBV20-1	.	TRBJ2-3	CSARTDTQYF
14	TRBV5-1	TRBD2	TRBJ2-1	CASTALAGYNEQFF
14	TRBV2	.	TRBJ2-5	CASSASGVQETQYF
14	TRBV7-8	.	TRBJ1-5	CASSAHRENQPQHF
12	TRBV10-2	TRBD2	TRBJ2-7	CASGGGPYEQYF
16	TRBV10-3	.	TRBJ2-7	CAISEGKGRLADEQYF
16	TRBV4-1	TRBD2	TRBJ2-1	CASSQGGLSSYNEQFF
11	TRBV28	.	TRBJ2-3	CASNNAYTQYF
10	TRBV29-1	.	TRBJ1-2	CSVDGNGYTF
16	TRBV7-8	.	TRBJ2-2	CASSLAWGENTGELFF
13	TRBV28	TRBD1	TRBJ1-2	CASSFGTGSGYTF
15	TRBV5-1	TRBD1	TRBJ2-7	CASSPVGAGQDEKYF
13	TRBV30	.	TRBJ2-1	CAWSPFRENEQFF